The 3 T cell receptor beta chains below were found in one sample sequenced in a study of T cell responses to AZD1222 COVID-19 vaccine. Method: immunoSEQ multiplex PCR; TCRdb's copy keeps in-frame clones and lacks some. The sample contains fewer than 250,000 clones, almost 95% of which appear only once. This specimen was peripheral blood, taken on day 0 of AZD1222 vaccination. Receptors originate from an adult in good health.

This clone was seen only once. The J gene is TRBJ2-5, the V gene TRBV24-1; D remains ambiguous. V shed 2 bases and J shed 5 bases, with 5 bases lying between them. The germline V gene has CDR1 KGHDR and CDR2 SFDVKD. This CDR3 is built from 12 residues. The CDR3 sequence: CATSDYGETQYF. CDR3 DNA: TGTGCCACCAGTGATTACGGGGAGACCCAGTACTTC.

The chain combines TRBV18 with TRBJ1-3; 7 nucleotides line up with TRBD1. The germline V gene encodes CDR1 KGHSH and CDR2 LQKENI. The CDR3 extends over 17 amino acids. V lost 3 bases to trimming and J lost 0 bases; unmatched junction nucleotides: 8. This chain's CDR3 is CASSPATGTNSGNTIYF. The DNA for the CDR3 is TGTGCCAGCTCACCCGCGACAGGGACGAACTCTGGAAACACCATATATTTT.

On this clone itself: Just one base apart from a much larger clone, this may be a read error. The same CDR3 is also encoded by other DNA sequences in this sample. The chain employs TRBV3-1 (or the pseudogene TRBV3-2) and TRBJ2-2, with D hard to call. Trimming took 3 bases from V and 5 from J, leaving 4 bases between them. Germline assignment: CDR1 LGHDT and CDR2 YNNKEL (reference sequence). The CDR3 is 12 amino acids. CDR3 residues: CASSQGTGELFF. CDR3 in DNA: TGTGCCAGCAGCCAGGGGACCGGGGAGCTGTTTTTT.